The present T cell receptor (beta chain) was sequenced within a study of T cell changes during pregnancy in multiple sclerosis. The assay was immunoSEQ multiplex PCR, and TCRdb's table has in-frame clones only and misses some. Of roughly 23,000 clones listed, 70% to 90% are singletons. The V segment lost 4 bases and the J segment 2 bases; nucleotides outside the gene matches: 1. The CDR3 consists of 14 residues. The germline V gene encodes CDR1 MNHNS and CDR2 SASEGT. The source material was CD4+ T cells from peripheral blood mononuclear cells, sampled in the first trimester of pregnancy. The chain employs TRBV6-1 and TRBJ2-3, with 9 bases lining up with TRBD2. The receptor was isolated from a female donor in good health, enrolled as a control in a pregnancy study. The DNA for the CDR3 is TGTGCCAGCAGTGGGACTAGCGCCACAGATACGCAGTATTTT. It codes for CASSGTSATDTQYF.